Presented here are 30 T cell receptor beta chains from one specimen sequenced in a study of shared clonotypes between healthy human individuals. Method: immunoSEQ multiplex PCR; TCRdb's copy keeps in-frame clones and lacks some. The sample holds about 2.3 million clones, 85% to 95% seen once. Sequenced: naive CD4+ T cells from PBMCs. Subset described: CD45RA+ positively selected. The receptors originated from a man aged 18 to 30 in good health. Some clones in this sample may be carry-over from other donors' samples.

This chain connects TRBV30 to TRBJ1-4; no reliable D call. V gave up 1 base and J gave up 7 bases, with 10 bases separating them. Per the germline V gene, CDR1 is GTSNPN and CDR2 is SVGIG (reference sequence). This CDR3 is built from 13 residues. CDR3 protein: CAWSGMFGEKLFF. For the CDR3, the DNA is TGTGCCTGGAGTGGCATGTTTGGTGAAAAACTGTTTTTT.

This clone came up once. The CDR3 DNA follows: TGTGCCAGCAGTTCCCCACAGGCGAATAATCAGCCCCAGCATTTT. Translated: CASSSPQANNQPQHF. V and J are TRBV28 and TRBJ1-5, with a weak D call TRBD1 (5 bases). Germline CDR1 is MDHEN and CDR2 is SYDVKM. V was clipped by 4 bases and J by 4 bases, with 14 bases between them. The CDR3 sequence is 15 residues long.

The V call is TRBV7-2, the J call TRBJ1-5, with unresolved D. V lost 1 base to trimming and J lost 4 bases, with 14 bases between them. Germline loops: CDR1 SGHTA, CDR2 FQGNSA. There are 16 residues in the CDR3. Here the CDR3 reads CASSLVSSPGNQPQHF. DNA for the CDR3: TGTGCCAGCAGCTTAGTTTCTTCCCCTGGGAATCAGCCCCAGCATTTT. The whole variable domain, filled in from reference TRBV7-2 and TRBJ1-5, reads GAGVSQSPSNKVTEKGKDVELRCDPISGHTALYWYRQSLGQGLEFLIYFQGNSAPDKSGLPSDRFSAERTGGSVSTLTIQRTQQEDSAVYLCASSLVSSPGNQPQHFGDGTRLSIL.

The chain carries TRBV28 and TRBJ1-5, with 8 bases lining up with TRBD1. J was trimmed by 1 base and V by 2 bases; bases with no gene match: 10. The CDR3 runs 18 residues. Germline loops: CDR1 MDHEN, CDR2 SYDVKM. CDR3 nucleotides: TGTGCCAGCAGTTTACCTACAGACAGGGGCTCAAGCAATCAGCCCCAGCATTTT. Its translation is CASSLPTDRGSSNQPQHF.

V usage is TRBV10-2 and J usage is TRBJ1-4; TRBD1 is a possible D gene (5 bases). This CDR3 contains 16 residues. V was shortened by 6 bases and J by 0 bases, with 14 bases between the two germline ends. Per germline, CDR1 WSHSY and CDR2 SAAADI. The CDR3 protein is CASSPLGGATNEKLFF. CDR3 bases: TGCGCCAGCAGCCCGCTGGGGGGTGCAACTAATGAAAAACTGTTTTTT.

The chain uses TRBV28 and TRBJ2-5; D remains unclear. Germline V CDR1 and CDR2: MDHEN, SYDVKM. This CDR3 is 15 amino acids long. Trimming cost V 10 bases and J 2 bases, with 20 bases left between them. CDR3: CATTYLGLVQETQYF. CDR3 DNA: TGTGCCACCACATATCTCGGGTTGGTACAAGAGACCCAGTACTTC.

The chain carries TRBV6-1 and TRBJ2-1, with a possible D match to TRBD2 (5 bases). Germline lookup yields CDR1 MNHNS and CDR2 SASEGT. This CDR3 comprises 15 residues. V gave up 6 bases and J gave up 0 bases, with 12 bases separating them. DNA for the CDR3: TGTGCCAGCAGGGTAGGACTGAGCTCCTACAATGAGCAGTTCTTC. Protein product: CASRVGLSSYNEQFF.

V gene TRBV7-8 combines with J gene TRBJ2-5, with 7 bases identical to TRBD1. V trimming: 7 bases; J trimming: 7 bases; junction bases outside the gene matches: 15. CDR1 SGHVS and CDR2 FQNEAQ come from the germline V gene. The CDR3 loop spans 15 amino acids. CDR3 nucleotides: TGTGCCAGCACCCGGGACAGTTTAAGGGCGGGGACCCAGTACTTC. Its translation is CASTRDSLRAGTQYF.

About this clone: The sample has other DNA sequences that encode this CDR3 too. The DNA for the CDR3 is TGTGCCAGCAGCTTACTAGCGGGAGGGCCGGGCACAGATACGCAGTATTTT. It specifies CASSLLAGGPGTDTQYF. This chain links TRBV5-6 with TRBJ2-3; 13 nucleotides agree with TRBD2. Germline V lookup: CDR1 SGHDT, CDR2 YYEEEE. Germline trimming cut 2 bases from V and 1 base from J; bases unmatched to any gene: 4. CDR3 length: 17 amino acids. Filled out from reference TRBV5-6 and TRBJ2-3, the complete variable domain reads DAGVTQSPTHLIKTRGQQVTLRCSPKSGHDTVSWYQQALGQGPQFIFQYYEEEERQRGNFPDRFSGHQFPNYSSELNVNALLLGDSALYLCASSLLAGGPGTDTQYFGPGTRLTVL.

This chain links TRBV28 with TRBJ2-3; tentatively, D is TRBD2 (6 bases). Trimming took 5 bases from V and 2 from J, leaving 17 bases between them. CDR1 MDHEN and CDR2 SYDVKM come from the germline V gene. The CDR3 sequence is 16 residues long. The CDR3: CASSPGGRSDTDTQYF. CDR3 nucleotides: TGTGCCAGCAGTCCAGGAGGGAGGTCCGACACAGATACGCAGTATTTT.

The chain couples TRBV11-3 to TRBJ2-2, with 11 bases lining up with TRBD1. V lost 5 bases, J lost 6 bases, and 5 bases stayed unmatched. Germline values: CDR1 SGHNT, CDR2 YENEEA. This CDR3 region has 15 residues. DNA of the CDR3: TGTGCCAGCAGCCGGGGACAGGGGGAATCCGGGGAGCTGTTTTTT. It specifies CASSRGQGESGELFF.

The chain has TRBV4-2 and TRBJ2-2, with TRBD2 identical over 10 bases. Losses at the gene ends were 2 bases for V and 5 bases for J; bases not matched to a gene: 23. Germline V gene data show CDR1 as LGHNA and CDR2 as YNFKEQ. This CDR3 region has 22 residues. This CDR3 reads CASSQQVLASGSRFFGTGELFF. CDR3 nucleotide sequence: TGTGCCAGCAGCCAACAGGTCTTGGCTAGCGGGAGTCGATTTTTTGGGACCGGGGAGCTGTTTTTT.

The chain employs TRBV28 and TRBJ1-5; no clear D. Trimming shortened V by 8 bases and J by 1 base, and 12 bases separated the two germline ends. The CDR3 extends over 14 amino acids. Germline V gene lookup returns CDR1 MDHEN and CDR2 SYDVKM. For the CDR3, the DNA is TGTGCCAGCCATTCGACTGGCAGCAATCAGCCCCAGCATTTT. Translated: CASHSTGSNQPQHF.

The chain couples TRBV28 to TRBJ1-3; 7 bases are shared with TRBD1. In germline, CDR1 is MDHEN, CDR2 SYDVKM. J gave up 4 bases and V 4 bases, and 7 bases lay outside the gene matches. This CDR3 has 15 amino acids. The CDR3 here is CASSYPGGRGNTIYF. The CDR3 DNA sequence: TGTGCCAGCAGTTACCCAGGGGGGCGGGGAAACACCATATATTTT.

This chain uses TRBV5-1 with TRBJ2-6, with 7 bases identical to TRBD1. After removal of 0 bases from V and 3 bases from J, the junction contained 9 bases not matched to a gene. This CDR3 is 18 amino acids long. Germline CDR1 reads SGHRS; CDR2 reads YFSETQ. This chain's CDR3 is CASSLVVTGWGGANVLTF. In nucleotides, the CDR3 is TGCGCCAGCAGCTTGGTGGTGACAGGGTGGGGTGGGGCCAACGTCCTGACTTTC.

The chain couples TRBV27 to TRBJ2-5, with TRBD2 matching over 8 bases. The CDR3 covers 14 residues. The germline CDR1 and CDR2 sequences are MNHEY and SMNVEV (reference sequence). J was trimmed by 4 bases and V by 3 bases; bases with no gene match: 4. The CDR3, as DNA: TGTGCCAGCAGTTTTCTAGCGGGCAGAGAGACCCAGTACTTC. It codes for CASSFLAGRETQYF.

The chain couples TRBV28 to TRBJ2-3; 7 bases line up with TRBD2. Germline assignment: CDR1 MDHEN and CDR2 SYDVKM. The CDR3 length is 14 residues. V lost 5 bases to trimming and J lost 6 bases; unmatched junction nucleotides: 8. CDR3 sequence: CASSRGLEADTQYF. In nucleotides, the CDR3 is TGTGCCAGCAGTAGAGGACTAGAGGCTGATACGCAGTATTTT.

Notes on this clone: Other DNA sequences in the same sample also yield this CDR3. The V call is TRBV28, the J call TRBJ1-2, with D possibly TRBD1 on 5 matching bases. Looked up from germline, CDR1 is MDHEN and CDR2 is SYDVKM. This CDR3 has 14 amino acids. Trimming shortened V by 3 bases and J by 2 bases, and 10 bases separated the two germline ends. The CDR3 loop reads CASSLPGRNYGYTF. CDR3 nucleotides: TGTGCCAGCAGTTTGCCGGGGCGGAACTATGGCTACACCTTC.

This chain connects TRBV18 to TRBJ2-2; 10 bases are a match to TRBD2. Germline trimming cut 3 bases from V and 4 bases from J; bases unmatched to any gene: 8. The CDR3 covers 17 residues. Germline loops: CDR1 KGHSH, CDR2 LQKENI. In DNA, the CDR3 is TGTGCCAGCTCACCGGGACTAGCGCTCGCCGGCACCGGGGAGCTGTTTTTT. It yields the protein CASSPGLALAGTGELFF.

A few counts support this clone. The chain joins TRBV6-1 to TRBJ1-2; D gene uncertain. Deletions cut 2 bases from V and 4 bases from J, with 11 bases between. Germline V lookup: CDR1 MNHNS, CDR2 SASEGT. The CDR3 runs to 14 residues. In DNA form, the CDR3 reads TGTGCCAGCAGTGAATCCGCTTCGGTCTATGGCTACACCTTC. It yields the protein CASSESASVYGYTF.

The CDR3 here is CASSYDNTEAFF. The DNA for the CDR3 is TGCGCCAGCAGCTACGACAACACTGAAGCTTTCTTT. This chain links TRBV5-1 with TRBJ1-1; no reliable D call. Trimming took 3 bases from V and 2 from J, leaving 5 bases between them. The length of the CDR3 is 12 residues. From germline, CDR1 is SGHRS and CDR2 YFSETQ.

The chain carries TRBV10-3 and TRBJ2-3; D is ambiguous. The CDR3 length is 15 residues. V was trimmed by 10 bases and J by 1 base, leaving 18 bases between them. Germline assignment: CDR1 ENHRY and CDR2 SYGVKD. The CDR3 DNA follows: TGTGCCACGCTCTCCTTTACAAGGGGCACAGATACGCAGTATTTT. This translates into CATLSFTRGTDTQYF.

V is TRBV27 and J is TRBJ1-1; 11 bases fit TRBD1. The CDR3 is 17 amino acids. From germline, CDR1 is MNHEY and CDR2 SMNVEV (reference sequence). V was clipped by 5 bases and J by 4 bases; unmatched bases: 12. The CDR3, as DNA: TGTGCCAGCAGTCGGAAACCGGGACAGGGGGTTGGCACTGAAGCTTTCTTT. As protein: CASSRKPGQGVGTEAFF.

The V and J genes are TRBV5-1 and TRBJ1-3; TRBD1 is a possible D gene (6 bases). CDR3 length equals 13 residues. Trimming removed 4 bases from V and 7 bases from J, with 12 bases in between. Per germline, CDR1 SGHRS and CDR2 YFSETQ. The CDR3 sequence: CASSHRQGNTIYF. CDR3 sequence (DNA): TGCGCCAGCAGCCATCGTCAGGGGAACACCATATATTTT.

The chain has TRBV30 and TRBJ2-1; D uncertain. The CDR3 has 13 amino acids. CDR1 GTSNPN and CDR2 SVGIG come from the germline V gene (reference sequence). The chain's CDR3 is CAYDTQEYNEQFF. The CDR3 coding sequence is TGTGCTTATGACACTCAGGAATACAATGAGCAGTTCTTC.

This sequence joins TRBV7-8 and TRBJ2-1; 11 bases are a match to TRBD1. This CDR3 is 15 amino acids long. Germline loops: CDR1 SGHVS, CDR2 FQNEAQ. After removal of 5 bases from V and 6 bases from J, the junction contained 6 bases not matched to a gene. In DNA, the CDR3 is TGTGCCAGCAGCGGCCGGGACAGGGGGTTCAATGAGCAGTTCTTC. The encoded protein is CASSGRDRGFNEQFF.

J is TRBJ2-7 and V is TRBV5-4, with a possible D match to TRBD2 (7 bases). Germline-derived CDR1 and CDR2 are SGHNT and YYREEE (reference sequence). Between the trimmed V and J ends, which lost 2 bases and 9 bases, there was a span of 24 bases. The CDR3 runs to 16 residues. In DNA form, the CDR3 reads TGTGCCAGCAGCTTAGGGGGGGGAACTTATAAGGTTCGGCAGTACTTC. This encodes CASSLGGGTYKVRQYF.

This chain's CDR3 is CASILNFNPTYEQYF. The CDR3 DNA sequence: TGTGCCAGCATTCTAAACTTCAACCCCACCTACGAGCAGTACTTC. This sequence joins TRBV6-1 and TRBJ2-7; D remains ambiguous. The germline V and J ends were trimmed by 7 bases and 2 bases, with 18 bases remaining between them. From germline, CDR1 is MNHNS and CDR2 SASEGT. The CDR3 has 15 amino acids.

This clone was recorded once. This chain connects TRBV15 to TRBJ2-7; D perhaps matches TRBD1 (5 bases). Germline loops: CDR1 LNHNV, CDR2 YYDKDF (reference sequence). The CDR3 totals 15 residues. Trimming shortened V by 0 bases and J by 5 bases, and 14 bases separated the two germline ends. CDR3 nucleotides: TGTGCCACCAGCAGAGAGGGTCAGGGTAGGCACGAGCAGTACTTC. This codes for CATSREGQGRHEQYF.

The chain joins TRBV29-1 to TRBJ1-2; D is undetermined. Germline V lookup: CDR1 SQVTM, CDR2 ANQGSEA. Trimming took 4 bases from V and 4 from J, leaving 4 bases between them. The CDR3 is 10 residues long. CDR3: CSVGVYGYTF. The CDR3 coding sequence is TGCAGCGTTGGGGTCTATGGCTACACCTTC.